The rows below give T cell receptor beta chains drawn from one sample of a study of molecular identifiers for immune sequencing clone quantification. TCRdb re-called the PCR reads through MiXCR, storing one row per CDR3 protein. The sample has roughly 93,000 distinct CDR3 sequences; 15% to 20% are singletons. The sequencing sample was made of naive CD8+ T cells from blood, with Jurkat cell RNA spiked in. The receptors stem from a human donor in good health. Some libraries in this study had Jurkat cell RNA spiked in. Each CDR3 is given with its conserved first and last residue. D genes are given only for firm matches. Expanded clones get a size class; other rows say once, few or many, or leave the size out.

J gene | clone size | V gene | D gene | CDR3 protein | CDR3 DNA
TRBJ2-2 | many | TRBV7-9 | TRBD1 | CASSDTRQGRSGELFF | TGTGCCAGCAGCGATACGCGACAGGGACGTTCCGGGGAGCTGTTTTTT
TRBJ1-4 | many | TRBV7-9 | - | CASSPHPQKPTNEKLFF | TGTGCCAGCAGCCCCCACCCCCAGAAACCAACTAATGAAAAACTGTTTTTT
TRBJ2-3 | many | TRBV11-2 | - | CASRSRTDLTSTDTQYF | TGTGCCAGCAGGAGTCGGACAGACCTGACTAGCACAGATACGCAGTATTTT
TRBJ1-1 | many | TRBV5-6 | TRBD1 | CASSLVPGQGVFGTEAFF | TGTGCCAGCAGCTTGGTCCCGGGACAGGGGGTATTTGGCACTGAAGCTTTCTTT
TRBJ2-1 | many | TRBV20-1 | - | CSARLHLSYNEQFF | TGCAGTGCTCGACTACACCTCTCCTACAATGAGCAGTTCTTC
TRBJ2-3 | many | TRBV5-1 | - | CASSPGTASTDTQYF | TGCGCCAGCAGCCCGGGGACCGCCAGCACAGATACGCAGTATTTT
TRBJ1-1 | many | TRBV20-1 | TRBD1 | CSANRPNRGWTEAFF | TGCAGTGCTAATCGGCCCAACAGGGGGTGGACTGAAGCTTTCTTT
TRBJ2-7 | many | TRBV28 | - | CASTGPGSYEQYF | TGTGCCAGCACCGGCCCAGGGTCCTACGAGCAGTACTTC
TRBJ2-2 | many | TRBV30 | - | CAWSVRNANTGELFF | TGTGCCTGGAGTGTACGGAATGCGAACACCGGGGAGCTGTTTTTT
TRBJ2-1 | - | TRBV14 | - | CASSQGLGGYEQFF | TGTGCCAGCAGCCAAGGGTTAGGGGGGTATGAGCAGTTCTTC
TRBJ2-1 | - | TRBV9 | - | CASSVAWGAYNEQFF | TGTGCCAGCAGCGTAGCGTGGGGGGCCTACAATGAGCAGTTCTTC
TRBJ2-7 | many | TRBV5-5 | TRBD1 | CASSLVSGGLQTEQYF | TGTGCCAGCAGCTTGGTGTCAGGGGGCTTGCAAACGGAGCAGTACTTC
TRBJ2-7 | - | TRBV10-3 | - | CAVSEPLAGQASYEQYF | TGTGCCGTCAGTGAGCCTTTGGCCGGGCAGGCCTCCTACGAGCAGTACTTC
TRBJ2-7 | many | TRBV20-1 | TRBD1 | CSARPEDRAYEQYF | TGCAGTGCTCGGCCAGAGGACAGGGCTTACGAGCAGTACTTC
TRBJ1-1 | many | TRBV7-2 | - | CASSPDMRAFF | TGTGCCAGCAGCCCTGACATGAGAGCTTTCTTT
TRBJ2-7 | many | TRBV7-9 | TRBD1 | CASSPRQGIDEQYF | TGTGCCAGCAGCCCTCGACAGGGGATCGACGAGCAGTACTTC
TRBJ2-2 | many | TRBV28 | - | CASSPLYTGELFF | TGTGCCAGCAGTCCTCTATACACCGGGGAGCTGTTTTTT
TRBJ1-5 | many | TRBV6-5 | - | CASSPWDSNQPQHF | TGTGCCAGCAGCCCATGGGATAGCAATCAGCCCCAGCATTTT
TRBJ2-3 | many | TRBV27 | - | CASSFVAQDYGTDTQYF | TGTGCCAGCAGTTTCGTGGCCCAAGACTACGGCACAGATACGCAGTATTTT
TRBJ2-1 | many | TRBV3-1 | - | CASSQDVDNNEQFF | TGTGCCAGCAGCCAAGACGTGGATAACAATGAGCAGTTCTTC
TRBJ2-7 | many | TRBV2 | - | CASSDLGGTSAYEQYF | TGTGCCAGCAGTGATTTGGGGGGCACCTCGGCCTACGAGCAGTACTTC
TRBJ1-3 | - | TRBV5-3 | - | CARSLAGSTGSTIYF | TGTGCCAGAAGCTTGGCAGGGTCTACTGGAAGCACCATATATTTT
TRBJ2-1 | many | TRBV9 | - | CASSPRPGTYYNEQFF | TGTGCCAGCAGCCCTAGGCCCGGAACTTACTACAATGAGCAGTTCTTC
TRBJ2-2 | many | TRBV7-9 | - | CASSLISGELFF | TGTGCCAGCAGCTTAATCTCCGGGGAGCTGTTTTTT
TRBJ2-5 | many | TRBV6-5 | TRBD1 | CASSYSGTAGETQYF | TGTGCCAGCAGTTATTCCGGGACAGCTGGTGAGACCCAGTACTTC
TRBJ1-2 | many | TRBV6-5 | TRBD1 | CASSALTGWYGYTF | TGTGCCAGCAGCGCCCTGACAGGGTGGTATGGCTACACCTTC
TRBJ2-1 | many | TRBV2 | - | CASRTNEQFF | TGTGCCAGCAGGACTAATGAGCAGTTCTTC
TRBJ2-1 | - | TRBV29-1 | TRBD2 | CSVEISSGGVNEQFF | TGCAGCGTTGAAATTTCTAGCGGGGGTGTGAATGAGCAGTTCTTC
TRBJ2-2 | few | TRBV7-9 | - | CASSLVSGTGELFF | TGTGCCAGCAGCTTAGTCTCGGGGACCGGGGAGCTGTTTTTT
TRBJ2-1 | - | TRBV11-2 | - | CASSLPPEGGLSYNEQFF | TGTGCCAGCAGCTTGCCCCCCGAAGGAGGACTTTCCTACAATGAGCAGTTCTTC
TRBJ2-4 | many | TRBV20-1 | TRBD1 | CSARLLTGQGVLAKNIQYF | TGCAGTGCTAGACTCCTGACGGGACAGGGAGTCTTAGCCAAAAACATTCAGTACTTC
TRBJ1-1 | many | TRBV27 | - | CASSEGGTEAFF | TGTGCCAGCAGTGAAGGGGGGACTGAAGCTTTCTTT
TRBJ2-7 | many | TRBV6-1 | - | CASSGVAYEQYF | TGTGCCAGCAGTGGCGTAGCCTACGAGCAGTACTTC
TRBJ2-3 | many | TRBV20-1 | - | CSAPGQSTDTQYF | TGCAGTGCCCCGGGACAAAGCACAGATACGCAGTATTTT
TRBJ1-6 | many | TRBV13 | - | CASSYGGAAYNSPLHF | TGTGCCAGCAGCTACGGGGGGGCCGCCTATAATTCACCCCTCCACTTT
TRBJ2-7 | many | TRBV20-1 | - | CSALGSLQLTYEQYF | TGCAGTGCTCTCGGGTCCCTCCAACTTACCTACGAGCAGTACTTC
TRBJ1-1 | many | TRBV30 | - | CAWNDGGTEAFF | TGTGCCTGGAATGACGGTGGAACTGAAGCTTTCTTT
TRBJ1-4 | - | TRBV12-3/TRBV12-4 | - | CASSTVKGTNEKLFF | TGTGCCAGCAGCACCGTGAAGGGTACTAATGAAAAACTGTTTTTT
TRBJ2-7 | many | TRBV27 | - | CASSLSDTYEQYF | TGTGCCAGCAGTTTATCCGATACCTACGAGCAGTACTTC
TRBJ2-3 | many | TRBV29-1 | - | CSVVWDNTDTQYF | TGCAGCGTTGTTTGGGATAACACAGATACGCAGTATTTT
TRBJ1-1 | many | TRBV6-6 | - | CASYRGGIEAFF | TGTGCCAGCTATCGCGGGGGTATTGAAGCTTTCTTT
TRBJ2-7 | - | TRBV12-3/TRBV12-4 | - | CASSTGRAFYEQYF | TGTGCCAGCAGTACAGGGAGGGCTTTCTACGAGCAGTACTTC
TRBJ1-5 | - | TRBV19 | - | CASSIDGGGNQPQHF | TGTGCCAGTAGTATAGATGGGGGAGGCAATCAGCCCCAGCATTTT
TRBJ1-1 | once | TRBV30 | TRBD1 | CAWRTGGTEAFF | TGTGCCTGGCGGACAGGGGGGACTGAAGCTTTCTTT
TRBJ2-3 | many | TRBV6-6 | TRBD2 | CASSYTIAGGPTDTQYF | TGTGCCAGCAGTTACACTATAGCGGGAGGCCCCACAGATACGCAGTATTTT
TRBJ2-6 | many | TRBV5-1 | - | CASTAGASGANVLTF | TGCGCCAGTACTGCTGGAGCGTCTGGGGCCAACGTCCTGACTTTC
TRBJ2-1 | many | TRBV4-1 | TRBD1 | CASSQEDRVNEQFF | TGCGCCAGCAGCCAAGAGGACAGGGTCAATGAGCAGTTCTTC
TRBJ2-3 | - | TRBV21-1 | - | CASSKYIIGTGHPLGDTQYF | TGTGCCAGCAGCAAATACATAATCGGGACAGGGCACCCTTTAGGAGATACGCAGTATTTT
TRBJ1-4 | many | TRBV30 | - | CACSPPSRGEKLFF | TGTGCCTGTTCGCCCCCGTCCCGTGGGGAAAAACTGTTTTTT
TRBJ1-6 | - | TRBV6-5 | - | CASSYSGNSPLHF | TGTGCCAGCAGTTACTCGGGTAATTCACCCCTCCACTTT
TRBJ2-1 | many | TRBV29-1 | TRBD1 | CSVEDRAPDNEQFF | TGCAGCGTTGAGGACAGGGCTCCCGACAATGAGCAGTTCTTC
TRBJ2-7 | many | TRBV30 | TRBD1 | CAWTVGQLAYEQYF | TGTGCCTGGACTGTGGGACAGTTAGCCTACGAGCAGTACTTC